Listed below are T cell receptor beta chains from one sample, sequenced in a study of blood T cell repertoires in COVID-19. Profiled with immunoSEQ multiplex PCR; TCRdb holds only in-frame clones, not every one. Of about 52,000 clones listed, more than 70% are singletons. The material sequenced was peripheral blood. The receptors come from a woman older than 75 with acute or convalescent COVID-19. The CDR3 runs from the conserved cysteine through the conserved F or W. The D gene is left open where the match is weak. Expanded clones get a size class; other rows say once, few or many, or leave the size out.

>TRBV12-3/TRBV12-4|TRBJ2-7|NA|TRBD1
TGTGCCAGCAGCCCAGGGGGAGAGCAGTACTTC
CASSPGGEQYF
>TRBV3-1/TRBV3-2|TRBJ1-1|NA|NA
TGTGCCAGCAGCCAAGGTGAGGGGAACACTGAAGCTTTCTTT
CASSQGEGNTEAFF
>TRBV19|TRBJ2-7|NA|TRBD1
TGTGCCAGTAGTGTCGGACAGGGCCCCTACGAGCAGTACTTC
CASSVGQGPYEQYF
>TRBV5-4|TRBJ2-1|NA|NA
TGTGCCAGCAGCTTGCAGATTTTATACAATGAGCAGTTCTTC
CASSLQILYNEQFF
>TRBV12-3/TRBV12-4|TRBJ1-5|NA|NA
TGTGCCAGCAGTCCCGGACACAATCAGCCCCAGCATTTT
CASSPGHNQPQHF
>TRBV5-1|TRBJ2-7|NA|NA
TGCGCCAGCAGCATCCAGGGTTCGCCGTACTACGAGCAGTACTTC
CASSIQGSPYYEQYF
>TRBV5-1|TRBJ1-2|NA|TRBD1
TGCGCCAGCAGCTTAGGACAGGGAGGAGGCTACACCTTC
CASSLGQGGGYTF
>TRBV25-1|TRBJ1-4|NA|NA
TGTGCCAGCAGTAAACTCGGGGGGGGTGGTGAAAAACTGTTTTTT
CASSKLGGGGEKLFF
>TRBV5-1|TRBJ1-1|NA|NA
TGCGCCAGCAGCTCAGGACAGACGATGAACACTGAAGCTTTCTTT
CASSSGQTMNTEAFF
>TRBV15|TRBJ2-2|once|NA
TGTGCCACCAGCAGAGCCGGGACTGCGAACACCGGGGAGCTGTTTTTT
CATSRAGTANTGELFF
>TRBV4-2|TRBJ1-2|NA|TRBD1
TGTGCCAGCAGCCAAGAGGACAGGGAAAACTATGGCTACACCTTC
CASSQEDRENYGYTF
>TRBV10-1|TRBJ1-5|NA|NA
TGCGCCAGCAGTGACGGTACCAATCAGCCCCAGCATTTT
CASSDGTNQPQHF
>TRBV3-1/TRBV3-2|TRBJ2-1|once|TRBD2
TGTGCCAGCAGCCAATTAAGCGGGGAGTACAATGAGCAGTTCTTC
CASSQLSGEYNEQFF
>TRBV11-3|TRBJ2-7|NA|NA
TGTGCCAGCAGCGGACTCAGGGGTCTGTACGAGCAGTACTTC
CASSGLRGLYEQYF
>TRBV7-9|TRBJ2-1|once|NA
TGTGCCAGCAGCTTACGGGGTTCAGAGGAGCAGTTCTTC
CASSLRGSEEQFF
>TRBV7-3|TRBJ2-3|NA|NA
TGTGCCAGCAGCTTAGCAGTAACAGATACGCAGTATTTT
CASSLAVTDTQYF
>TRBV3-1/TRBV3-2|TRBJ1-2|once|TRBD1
TGTGCCAGCAGCCTCTTAGGAGGACAGGGTACGAACTATGGCTACACCTTC
CASSLLGGQGTNYGYTF
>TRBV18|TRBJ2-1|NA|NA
TGTGCCAGCTCACCGGGGGCAGTGGGTCTGTTCTTC
CASSPGAVGLFF
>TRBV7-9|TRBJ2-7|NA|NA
TGTGCCAGCAGCTTAGGAGTAGCGATGTACGAGCAGTACTTC
CASSLGVAMYEQYF
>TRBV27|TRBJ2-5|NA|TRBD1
TGTGCCAGCAGTCAACGGACAGGGGGCGGAGAGACCCAGTACTTC
CASSQRTGGGETQYF
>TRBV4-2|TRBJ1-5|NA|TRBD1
TGTGCCAGCAGCCAAGAAGGAGGGGGCCAGAGGGGTCAGCCCCAGCATTTT
CASSQEGGGQRGQPQHF
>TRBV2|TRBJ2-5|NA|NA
TGTGCCAGCAGTGAAGCCGAGGAGGAGACCCAGTACTTC
CASSEAEEETQYF
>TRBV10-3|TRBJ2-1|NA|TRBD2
TGTGCCATCAGTAAGGGACTAGCCTACAATGAGCAGTTCTTC
CAISKGLAYNEQFF
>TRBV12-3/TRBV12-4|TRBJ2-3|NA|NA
TGTGCCAGCAGCGGGGTAGATACGCAGTATTTT
CASSGVDTQYF
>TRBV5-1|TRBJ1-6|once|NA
TGCGCCAGCAGGGGGAGCTATAATTCACCCCTCCACTTT
CASRGSYNSPLHF
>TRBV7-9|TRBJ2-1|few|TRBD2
TGTGCCAGCAGCTTCGGAGCGGGGGGCTACAATGAGCAGTTCTTC
CASSFGAGGYNEQFF
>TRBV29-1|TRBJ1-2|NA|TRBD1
TGCAGCGTTGAATTCGGGACAGGCTATGGCTACACCTTC
CSVEFGTGYGYTF
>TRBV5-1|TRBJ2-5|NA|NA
TGCGCCAGCAGCTTGACTAAGACCTCGGAGACCCAGTACTTC
CASSLTKTSETQYF
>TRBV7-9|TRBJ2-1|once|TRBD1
TGTGCCAGCAGGGTACAGGGGTCCTCCTACAATGAGCAGTTCTTC
CASRVQGSSYNEQFF
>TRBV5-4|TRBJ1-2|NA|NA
TGTGCCAGCAGCGTTGGTCGGGGGTACGGCTACACCTTC
CASSVGRGYGYTF
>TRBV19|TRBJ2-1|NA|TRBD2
TGTGCCAGTAGTACCCGGACTAGCGTGTTCCATGAGCAGTTCTTC
CASSTRTSVFHEQFF
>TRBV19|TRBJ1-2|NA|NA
TGTGCCAGTAGTGGACAGAGCTATGGCTACACCTTC
CASSGQSYGYTF
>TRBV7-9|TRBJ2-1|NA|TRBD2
TGTGCCAGCAGCTCGTCGGGACTAGCGGGCGGAGAGCAGTTCTTC
CASSSSGLAGGEQFF
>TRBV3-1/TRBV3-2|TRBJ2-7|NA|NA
TGTGCCAGCAGCTCGGGTTTAGGGGCCTACGAGCAGTACTTC
CASSSGLGAYEQYF
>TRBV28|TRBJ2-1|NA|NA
TGTGCCAGCAGTTTGCCAAGCTACTACAATGAGCAGTTCTTC
CASSLPSYYNEQFF
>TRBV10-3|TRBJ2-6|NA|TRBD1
TGTGCCATCAAAGGCTACAGGGGGAACTCTGGGGCCAACGTCCTGACTTTC
CAIKGYRGNSGANVLTF
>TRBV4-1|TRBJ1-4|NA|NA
TGCGCCAGCAGCAGATTAGGGGTTCCCCGGGGGGAAAAACTGTTTTTT
CASSRLGVPRGEKLFF
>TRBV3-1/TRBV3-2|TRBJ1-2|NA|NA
TGTGCCAGCAGCCATTCGAGGGACTATGGCTACACCTTC
CASSHSRDYGYTF
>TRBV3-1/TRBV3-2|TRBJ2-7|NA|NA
TGTGCCAGCAGCCAGAGGCAGGCGGGCGAGCAGTACTTC
CASSQRQAGEQYF
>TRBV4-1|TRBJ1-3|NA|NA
TGCGCCAGCAGCCTAAACAGGGCTGGAAACACCATATATTTT
CASSLNRAGNTIYF
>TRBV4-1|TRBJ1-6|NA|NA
TGCGCCAGCAGCCAAGAGGGGACTACAGGGTTAAATTCACCCCTCCACTTT
CASSQEGTTGLNSPLHF
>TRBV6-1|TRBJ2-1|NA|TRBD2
TGTGCCAGCAGTGAAACTTGGGGAGGGGCCAGCCCCGGTGAGCAGTTCTTC
CASSETWGGASPGEQFF
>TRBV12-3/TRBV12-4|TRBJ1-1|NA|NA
TGTGCCAGCAGTTTTGAGAGAAACACTGAAGCTTTCTTT
CASSFERNTEAFF
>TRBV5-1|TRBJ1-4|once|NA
TGCGCCAGCAGCTTGTACGGGGGGACGACTAATGAAAAACTGTTTTTT
CASSLYGGTTNEKLFF
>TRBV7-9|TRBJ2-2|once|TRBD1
TGTGCCAGCAGCTCCACAGGACAGGGAAGCACCGGGGAGCTGTTTTTT
CASSSTGQGSTGELFF
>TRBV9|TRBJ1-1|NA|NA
TGTGCCAGCAGCGTAGGAGGGCACACTGAAGCTTTCTTT
CASSVGGHTEAFF
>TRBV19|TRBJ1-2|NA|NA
TGTGCCAGTACCCGAAACAGCCGTCGTGGAGGCTACACCTTC
CASTRNSRRGGYTF
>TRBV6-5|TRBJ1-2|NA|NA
TGTGCCAGCAGTTGGCAGGGCGGTGGCTACACCTTC
CASSWQGGGYTF
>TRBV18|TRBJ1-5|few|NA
TGTGCCAGCTCACAGGGGAATAGCAATCAGCCCCAGCATTTT
CASSQGNSNQPQHF